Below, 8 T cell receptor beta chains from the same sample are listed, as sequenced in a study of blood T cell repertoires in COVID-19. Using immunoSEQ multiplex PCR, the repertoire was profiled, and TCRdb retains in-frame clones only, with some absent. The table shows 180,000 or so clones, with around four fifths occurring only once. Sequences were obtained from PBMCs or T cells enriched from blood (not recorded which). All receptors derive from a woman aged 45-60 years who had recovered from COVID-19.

CDR3 sequence (DNA): TGCGCCAGCAGCTTGGCGCCGGGGGGCCCCCTCCACTTT. Translating it yields CASSLAPGGPLHF. This chain uses TRBV5-1 with TRBJ1-6; D is possibly TRBD1 (6 bases). The germline CDR1 and CDR2 sequences are SGHRS and YFSETQ. The CDR3 length is 13 residues. The V end lost 0 bases, the J end lost 13 bases, and 11 bases lay between the germline ends.

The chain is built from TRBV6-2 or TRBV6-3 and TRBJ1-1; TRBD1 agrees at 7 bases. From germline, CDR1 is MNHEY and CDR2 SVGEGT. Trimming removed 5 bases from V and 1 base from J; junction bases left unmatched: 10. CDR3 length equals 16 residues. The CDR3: CASSRARGTGNTEAFF. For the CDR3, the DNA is TGTGCCAGCAGTCGAGCCAGGGGGACGGGGAACACTGAAGCTTTCTTT.

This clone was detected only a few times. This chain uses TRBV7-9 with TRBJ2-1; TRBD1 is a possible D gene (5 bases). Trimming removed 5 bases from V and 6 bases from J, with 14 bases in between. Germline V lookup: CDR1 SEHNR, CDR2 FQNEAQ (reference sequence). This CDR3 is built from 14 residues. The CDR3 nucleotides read TGTGCCAGCAGCGAGACGTGGGGCGGCAATGAGCAGTTCTTC. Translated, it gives CASSETWGGNEQFF.

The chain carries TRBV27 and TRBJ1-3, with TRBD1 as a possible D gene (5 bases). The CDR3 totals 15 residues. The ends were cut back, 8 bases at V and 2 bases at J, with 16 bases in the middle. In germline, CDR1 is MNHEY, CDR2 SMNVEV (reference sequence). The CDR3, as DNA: TGTGCCAGCTCCCAGGGAGGAGGCCCTGGAAACACCATATATTTT. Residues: CASSQGGGPGNTIYF.

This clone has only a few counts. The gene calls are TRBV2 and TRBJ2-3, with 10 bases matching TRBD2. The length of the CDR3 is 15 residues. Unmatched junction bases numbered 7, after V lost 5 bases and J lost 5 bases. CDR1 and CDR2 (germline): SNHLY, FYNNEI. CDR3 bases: TGTGCCAGCAGTCTAGCGGGGGCCGTCGAAGATACGCAGTATTTT. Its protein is CASSLAGAVEDTQYF.

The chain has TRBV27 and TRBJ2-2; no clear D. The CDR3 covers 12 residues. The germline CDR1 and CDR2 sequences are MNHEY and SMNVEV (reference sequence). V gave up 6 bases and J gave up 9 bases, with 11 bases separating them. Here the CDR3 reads CASSFGRRELFF. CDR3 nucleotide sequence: TGTGCCAGCAGCTTTGGGCGCCGGGAGCTGTTTTTT.

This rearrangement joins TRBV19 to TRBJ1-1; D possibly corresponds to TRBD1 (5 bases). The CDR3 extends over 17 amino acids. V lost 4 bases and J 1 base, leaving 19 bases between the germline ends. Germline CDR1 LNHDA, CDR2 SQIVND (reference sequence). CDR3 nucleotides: TGTGCCAGTAGTACCACAGGCGTCGGATTCAGGAACACTGAAGCTTTCTTT. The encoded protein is CASSTTGVGFRNTEAFF.

The CDR3 here is CASSSGLQNTGELFF. The CDR3 DNA sequence: TGTGCCAGCAGCTCGGGACTGCAGAACACCGGGGAGCTGTTTTTT. The chain uses TRBV7-3 and TRBJ2-2, with D perhaps TRBD2 (6 bases). The CDR3 has 15 amino acids. CDR1 SGHTA and CDR2 FQGTGA come from the germline V gene. V was cut by 4 bases and J by 1 base, with 10 bases left in between.